This T cell receptor (beta chain) originates from a study of cytomegalovirus exposure and HLA in healthy donors. Study findings and constraints: Later on, an analysis found that several of the most significant clusters appeared to be linked to common viral pathogens, which included parvovirus B19.

The PCR employed 60 Vbeta primers together with 13 Jbeta primers. Clones were sequenced by immunoSEQ multiplex PCR, and TCRdb holds only the in-frame ones, with some missing. The sample data list around 150,000 clones. Regarding this clone: Its antigen is unknown.

Those who donated were healthy bone marrow donors. The V gene lost 5 bases and the J gene lost 4 bases, with 15 bases spanning the gap. The CDR3 loop spans 14 amino acids. CDR1 and CDR2 (germline): MNHEY, SMNVEV (reference sequence). The sequence was obtained from a man in his forties or fifties in good health and CMV-seronegative. The sample comprised PBMCs. The chain couples TRBV27 to TRBJ2-7; TRBD2 is a possible D gene (6 bases). CDR3 nucleotide sequence: TGTGCCAGCAGTCTGGGACTGGGTGGGTACGAGCAGTACTTC. Translated, it gives CASSLGLGGYEQYF.